The 29 T cell receptor beta chains in this list originate from one sample, sequenced in a study of T cell responses to AZD1222 COVID-19 vaccine. Sequenced by immunoSEQ multiplex PCR; TCRdb stores in-frame clones only, minus some. The sample shows 88,000 or so clones, approximately 88% of them seen only once. The specimen was peripheral blood, collected 28 days after the second AZD1222 dose. All receptors come from an adult who received the AZD1222 COVID-19 vaccine.

This clone turned up a few times. The chain uses TRBV6-5 and TRBJ1-2; TRBD1 aligns across 10 bases. Trimming took 2 bases from V and 8 from J; bases not matched to a gene: 5. Germline V lookup: CDR1 MNHEY, CDR2 SVGAGI. The CDR3 is made up of 14 amino acids. The CDR3 sequence is CASSYGTGDEGYTF. CDR3 coding DNA: TGTGCCAGCAGTTACGGGACAGGGGATGAAGGCTACACCTTC.

This chain joins TRBV7-9 and TRBJ2-7; D is undetermined. Germline CDR1 reads SEHNR; CDR2 reads FQNEAQ (reference sequence). This CDR3 comprises 12 residues. The V end lost 1 base, the J end lost 7 bases, and 8 bases lay between the germline ends. As DNA, the CDR3 is TGTGCCAGCAGCTTAGTGCTAGGGGAGCAGTACTTC. Its translation is CASSLVLGEQYF.

This clone is medium-sized (0.01 to 0.1%). The rearrangement joins TRBV3-1 (or the pseudogene TRBV3-2) to TRBJ2-2, with TRBD1 as a possible D gene (5 bases). The germline V gene has CDR1 LGHDT and CDR2 YNNKEL (reference sequence). This CDR3 is built from 19 residues. V was trimmed by 0 bases and J by 5 bases, leaving 22 bases between them. CDR3 protein: CASSQENQGERLPTGELFF. CDR3 DNA: TGTGCCAGCAGCCAAGAAAACCAGGGCGAGCGCCTCCCGACCGGGGAGCTGTTTTTT.

The chain uses TRBV7-9 and TRBJ1-1, with D possibly being TRBD1 (6 bases). Germline CDR1 reads SEHNR; CDR2 reads FQNEAQ (reference sequence). This CDR3 has 11 residues. Trimming left V 4 bases short and J 13 bases short, with 13 bases between. This CDR3 is CASSSTGLVFF. DNA for the CDR3: TGTGCCAGCAGCTCGACAGGATTGGTTTTCTTT.

The chain carries TRBV15 and TRBJ2-7; perhaps TRBD2 as D (6 bases). This CDR3 comprises 14 residues. In germline, CDR1 is LNHNV, CDR2 YYDKDF (reference sequence). Trimming shortened V by 3 bases and J by 2 bases, and 11 bases separated the two germline ends. CDR3 DNA sequence: TGTGCCACCAGCAGCGGGGGACGAACCTACGAGCAGTACTTC. Translated, it gives CATSSGGRTYEQYF. Complete variable domain (other parts from reference TRBV15 and TRBJ2-7): DAMVIQNPRYQVTQFGKPVTLSCSQTLNHNVMYWYQQKSSQAPKLLFHYYDKDFNNEADTPDNFQSRRPNTSFCFLDIRSPGLGDTAMYLCATSSGGRTYEQYFGPGTRLTVT.

The CDR3 coding sequence is TGCGCCAGCAGCTTCAACAGCGAATCTCCCCTCCACTTT. Translation gives CASSFNSESPLHF. The chain employs TRBV5-1 and TRBJ1-6, with no clear D. There are 13 residues in the CDR3. Trimming stripped 2 bases from V and 13 bases from J, with 13 bases between. The germline V gene has CDR1 SGHRS and CDR2 YFSETQ.

This sequence joins TRBV10-3 and TRBJ1-4; the match to TRBD1 covers 11 bases. Germline CDR1 ENHRY, CDR2 SYGVKD. This CDR3 contains 16 residues. V shed 10 bases and J 0 bases; nucleotides not matched to a gene: 7. Here the CDR3 reads CATAGQGGTTNEKLFF. The CDR3 DNA sequence: TGTGCCACTGCGGGACAGGGGGGAACAACTAATGAAAAACTGTTTTTT.

The rearrangement links TRBV6-5 to TRBJ1-1; D is uncertain. Trimming shortened V by 8 bases and J by 0 bases, and 10 bases separated the two germline ends. The CDR3 is 13 residues long. CDR1 is MNHEY and CDR2 is SVGAGI in the germline V gene. CDR3 protein: CASRRVLNTEAFF. CDR3 nucleotides: TGTGCCAGCCGGAGGGTTTTGAACACTGAAGCTTTCTTT.

The chain employs TRBV2 and TRBJ1-1; no definite D call. Trimming stripped 2 bases from V and 4 bases from J, with 5 bases between. CDR3 length equals 12 residues. Germline CDR1 reads SNHLY; CDR2 reads FYNNEI. The DNA of the CDR3 is TGTGCCAGCAGTGAAAGAGGCACTGAAGCTTTCTTT. Translated: CASSERGTEAFF.

This clone was seen only a few times. The chain is built from TRBV5-1 and TRBJ1-6; D may be TRBD1 (5 bases). Trimming stripped 4 bases from V and 6 bases from J, with 17 bases between. CDR3 length equals 16 residues. Germline CDR1 is SGHRS and CDR2 is YFSETQ. DNA of the CDR3: TGCGCCAGCAGCGCCGGGACCCAGGACGGTAATTCACCCCTCCACTTT. Translation gives CASSAGTQDGNSPLHF.

This chain uses TRBV18 with TRBJ2-2, with 7 bases that match TRBD1. The germline V gene encodes CDR1 KGHSH and CDR2 LQKENI. The CDR3 loop spans 16 amino acids. V dropped 0 bases and J dropped 4; count of bases not matched to a gene: 5. CDR3 nucleotides: TGTGCCAGCTCACCACCAAACAGGGGAGCCACCGGGGAGCTGTTTTTT. Translating it yields CASSPPNRGATGELFF. The variable domain in full, with the rest retrieved from reference TRBV18 and TRBJ2-2, is NAGVMQNPRHLVRRRGQEARLRCSPMKGHSHVYWYRQLPEEGLKFMVYLQKENIIDESGMPKERFSAEFPKEGPSILRIQQVVRGDSAAYFCASSPPNRGATGELFFGEGSRLTVL.

V gene TRBV19 combines with J gene TRBJ1-1; D remains unclear. The CDR3 is 15 amino acids. Germline V gives CDR1 LNHDA, CDR2 SQIVND (reference sequence). The V and J ends lost 8 bases and 7 bases respectively, with 23 bases between them. CDR3 bases: TGTGCCAGTTCCCTTACGAGCTTCAACCGGGGTGAAGCTTTCTTT. This gives the protein CASSLTSFNRGEAFF. The variable domain in full, with the rest retrieved from reference TRBV19 and TRBJ1-1, is DGGITQSPKYLFRKEGQNVTLSCEQNLNHDAMYWYRQDPGQGLRLIYYSQIVNDFQKGDIAEGYSVSREKKESFPLTVTSAQKNPTAFYLCASSLTSFNRGEAFFGQGTRLTVV.

This clone was detected once. The V and J genes are TRBV12-3 or TRBV12-4 and TRBJ2-5; 8 bases are a match to TRBD2. With V trimmed by 6 bases and J by 4 bases, 4 bases remained unmatched. This CDR3 spans 13 amino acids. The CDR3 sequence: CASSGGARETQYF. The CDR3 DNA is TGTGCCAGCAGCGGGGGGGCCAGAGAGACCCAGTACTTC.

V and J are TRBV6-1 and TRBJ2-1; perhaps TRBD2 as D (7 bases). V was pared by 3 bases and J by 3 bases, with 15 bases between. The germline gives CDR1 MNHNS, CDR2 SASEGT. There are 16 residues in the CDR3. The CDR3 protein is CASSDLAGAIYNEQFF. The CDR3 DNA follows: TGTGCCAGCAGTGACCTTGCGGGGGCCATCTACAATGAGCAGTTCTTC.

The chain joins TRBV2 to TRBJ1-2, with 7 bases that match TRBD1. CDR1 and CDR2 from the germline V gene are SNHLY and FYNNEI. V was pared by 10 bases and J by 0 bases, with 8 bases of the junction left unmatched. This CDR3 has 14 residues. CDR3 loop: CANRQGSANYGYTF. CDR3 in DNA: TGTGCCAACAGACAGGGTTCAGCTAACTATGGCTACACCTTC.

This clone has a handful of counts. The chain uses TRBV6-2 or TRBV6-3 and TRBJ1-6, with 8 bases lining up with TRBD1. J lost 8 bases, V lost 4 bases, and 7 bases had no gene match. Per germline, CDR1 MNHEY and CDR2 SVGEGT. This CDR3 contains 15 residues. The CDR3 nucleotides read TGTGCCAGCAGTTCCGGACAGGGTTTGGATTCACCCCTCCACTTT. Translation: CASSSGQGLDSPLHF.

The chain carries TRBV18 and TRBJ2-3, with D possibly matching TRBD2 (6 bases). V gave up 2 bases and J gave up 6 bases, with 18 bases separating them. The length of the CDR3 is 16 residues. CDR1 is KGHSH and CDR2 is LQKENI in the germline V gene. The CDR3 spells CASSPLRARRGDTQYF. CDR3 coding DNA: TGTGCCAGCTCACCATTGAGGGCGCGACGGGGGGATACGCAGTATTTT.

V is TRBV19 and J is TRBJ2-6; D not certain. Between the trimmed V and J ends, which lost 7 bases and 0 bases, there was a span of 19 bases. This CDR3 is built from 18 residues. Germline V lookup: CDR1 LNHDA, CDR2 SQIVND (reference sequence). The CDR3 reads CASTSRRVSSSGANVLTF. The CDR3 coding sequence is TGTGCCAGTACCTCCCGGAGAGTGTCAAGCTCTGGGGCCAACGTCCTGACTTTC.

V usage is TRBV6-1 and J usage is TRBJ1-2; TRBD1 is a possible D gene (6 bases). The CDR3 is 14 residues long. Germline V gene lookup returns CDR1 MNHNS and CDR2 SASEGT. V was pared by 2 bases and J by 3 bases, with 10 bases between. CDR3 in amino acids: CASSEPGAYYGYTF. CDR3 sequence (DNA): TGTGCCAGCAGTGAACCGGGGGCCTACTATGGCTACACCTTC.

The rearrangement links TRBV19 to TRBJ1-1, with no clear D. Germline CDR1 and CDR2: LNHDA and SQIVND (reference sequence). V was cut by 4 bases and J by 0 bases, with 9 bases left in between. This CDR3 is built from 14 residues. The CDR3 loop reads CASSTTRLNTEAFF. The CDR3 DNA sequence: TGTGCCAGTAGTACTACCCGACTGAACACTGAAGCTTTCTTT.

The chain employs TRBV14 and TRBJ2-3, with D possibly TRBD2 on 6 matching bases. The V gene lost 1 base and the J gene lost 4 bases, with 9 bases spanning the gap. This CDR3 is 14 amino acids long. Germline values: CDR1 SGHDN, CDR2 FVKESK. The CDR3: CASSQGGVPDTQYF. The CDR3 bases are TGTGCCAGCAGCCAAGGGGGGGTTCCAGATACGCAGTATTTT.

This clone was observed a handful of times. The chain carries TRBV5-6 and TRBJ1-2; unclear D gene. The CDR3 extends over 15 amino acids. The V end lost 0 bases, the J end lost 2 bases, and 11 bases lay between the germline ends. The germline CDR1 and CDR2 sequences are SGHDT and YYEEEE. For the CDR3, the DNA is TGTGCCAGCAGCTTGGGGGGATTACCGAACTATGGCTACACCTTC. Translated: CASSLGGLPNYGYTF.

V gene TRBV18 combines with J gene TRBJ2-7; perhaps D is TRBD1 or TRBD2 (5 bases each). V was trimmed by 6 bases and J by 4 bases, leaving 16 bases between them. This CDR3 has 14 amino acids. CDR1 and CDR2 from the germline V gene are KGHSH and LQKENI. CDR3 bases: TGTGCCAGCTCTCTTCAGGGAGAGGGATACGAGCAGTACTTC. It codes for CASSLQGEGYEQYF.

The chain is built from TRBV7-2 and TRBJ1-1, with 9 bases aligning to TRBD1. Germline V gives CDR1 SGHTA, CDR2 FQGNSA. The CDR3 spans 15 residues. V shed 5 bases and J 5 bases; nucleotides not matched to a gene: 9. CDR3 loop: CASSEPGQGNTEAFF. The CDR3 DNA is TGTGCCAGCAGCGAACCGGGACAGGGAAATACTGAAGCTTTCTTT. Filled out from reference TRBV7-2 and TRBJ1-1, the complete variable domain reads GAGVSQSPSNKVTEKGKDVELRCDPISGHTALYWYRQSLGQGLEFLIYFQGNSAPDKSGLPSDRFSAERTGGSVSTLTIQRTQQEDSAVYLCASSEPGQGNTEAFFGQGTRLTVV.

The chain employs TRBV7-2 and TRBJ2-1; 7 bases match TRBD1. This CDR3 is built from 15 residues. The ends lost 6 bases at V and 4 bases at J; junction bases unmatched: 9. From germline, CDR1 is SGHTA and CDR2 FQGNSA. CDR3: CASSSTGTVYNEQFF. CDR3 DNA: TGTGCCAGCAGTTCAACCGGGACAGTGTACAATGAGCAGTTCTTC.

The chain combines TRBV29-1 with TRBJ2-7; 9 bases map to TRBD1. Germline values: CDR1 SQVTM, CDR2 ANQGSEA. The V segment lost 2 bases and the J segment 6 bases; nucleotides outside the gene matches: 11. This CDR3 spans 15 amino acids. This chain's CDR3 is CSVEHYGTGNREQYF. CDR3 nucleotides: TGCAGCGTTGAACATTACGGGACAGGGAATCGCGAGCAGTACTTC.

The gene calls are TRBV21-1 and TRBJ1-2. TRBV21-1 is given as a pseudogene. The CDR3 is 15 residues long. This chain's CDR3 is CASSKGMGKGYGYTF. DNA for the CDR3: TGTGCCAGCAGCAAAGGAATGGGGAAGGGCTATGGCTACACCTTC.

This clone was seen a single time. This chain links TRBV6-5 with TRBJ2-7; perhaps TRBD1 as D (5 bases). Germline V lookup: CDR1 MNHEY, CDR2 SVGAGI. The CDR3 covers 16 residues. V shed 4 bases and J shed 7 bases, with 23 bases lying between them. CDR3 residues: CASSSPRFGRGFEQYF. The CDR3 DNA follows: TGTGCCAGCAGTTCCCCCCGTTTTGGTAGGGGATTTGAGCAGTACTTC.

V and J are TRBV18 and TRBJ2-1; TRBD2 agrees at 8 bases. CDR1 is KGHSH, CDR2 LQKENI, per germline. The CDR3 is 16 residues long. The junction had 11 bases not matched to a gene; V was cut back by 2 bases and J by 8 bases. The CDR3 nucleotides read TGTGCCAGCTCACCAACTAGCGGACGAACCGGGGATGAGCAGTTCTTC. This codes for CASSPTSGRTGDEQFF.